This note documents a single T cell receptor beta chain sequence. The antigen is undetermined. This record comes from a study of blood T cells in healthy people across ages. Together with a sample-barcoded 5' primer, a J-beta primer mix was included in a second PCR lasting 7 to 11 cycles. One entry per CDR3 protein, called by TCRdb with MiXCR from the 5' RACE reads. The data hold 1.8 million or so distinct CDR3 sequences, with roughly two fifths observed a single time. Study results and limitations: Donors of long life had a larger count of naive CD4+ cells and greater diversity than aged donors. A strong correlation was seen between TCR beta diversity and naive T cell percentage. Not knowing donor CMV status may have confounded expanded clonotype changes.

Investigators took about 9.1 milliliters of peripheral blood from every donor. The TCR originated in a human donor in good health. Sequencing was performed on blood.

CDR3 sequence (DNA): TGTGCCAGCAGCCTCCCCCGGGGGGTTCAGTACTTC. This translates into CASSLPRGVQYF. The V gene is TRBV7-9, the J gene TRBJ2-7; 7 nucleotides match TRBD2. Per the germline V gene, CDR1 is SEHNR and CDR2 is FQNEAQ (reference sequence). The CDR3 runs 12 residues. The trim removed 5 bases at V and 10 bases at J, leaving 8 bases unmatched. The full variable domain, completed using reference TRBV7-9 and TRBJ2-7, is DTGVSQNPRHKITKRGQNVTFRCDPISEHNRLYWYRQTLGQGPEFLTYFQNEAQLEKSRLLSDRFSAERPKGSFSTLEIQRTEQGDSAMYLCASSLPRGVQYFGPGTRLTVT.